Each of the 18 T cell receptor beta chains below was sequenced from the same sample in a study of T cell changes during pregnancy in multiple sclerosis. Repertoires were generated with immunoSEQ multiplex PCR, while TCRdb's copy carries only in-frame clones and drops some. The sample shows roughly 30,000 clones, about nine tenths of them seen only once. The starting material was CD8+ T cells from peripheral blood mononuclear cells, obtained in the second trimester of pregnancy. These receptors were collected from a female donor with multiple sclerosis, enrolled in a pregnancy study.

Concerning this clone: This sample also contains other DNA sequences that code for the same CDR3. The V call is TRBV5-1, the J call TRBJ2-7; 7 bases map to TRBD1. Germline values: CDR1 SGHRS, CDR2 YFSETQ. V lost 4 bases to trimming and J lost 0 bases; unmatched junction nucleotides: 4. This CDR3 contains 14 residues. The CDR3 nucleotides are TGCGCCAGCAGCCCAGGGGACAGCTCCTACGAGCAGTACTTC. Amino acids: CASSPGDSSYEQYF. Full variable domain (remainder filled in from reference TRBV5-1 and TRBJ2-7): KAGVTQTPRYLIKTRGQQVTLSCSPISGHRSVSWYQQTPGQGLQFLFEYFSETQRNKGNFPGRFSGRQFSNSRSEMNVSTLELGDSALYLCASSPGDSSYEQYFGPGTRLTVT.

The J gene is TRBJ1-1, the V gene TRBV11-1; no reliable D call. This CDR3 contains 14 residues. Between the trimmed V and J ends, which lost 3 bases and 2 bases, there was a span of 10 bases. Germline assignment: CDR1 SGHAT and CDR2 FQDESV (reference sequence). This CDR3 reads CASSFLTGNTEAFF. CDR3 bases: TGTGCCAGCAGCTTCTTAACGGGAAACACTGAAGCTTTCTTT.

V is TRBV5-4 and J is TRBJ1-1; the D is unclear. The CDR3 contains 13 residues. From germline, CDR1 is SGHNT and CDR2 YYREEE (reference sequence). V lost 4 bases and J 6 bases, leaving 13 bases between the germline ends. DNA of the CDR3: TGTGCCAGCAGCCCGGGTACGGATCCTGAAGCTTTCTTT. Its translation: CASSPGTDPEAFF.

The chain uses TRBV28 and TRBJ2-2; TRBD1 aligns across 8 bases. The CDR3 is 14 amino acids. Looked up from germline, CDR1 is MDHEN and CDR2 is SYDVKM. V was pared by 3 bases and J by 5 bases, with 2 bases of the junction left unmatched. The CDR3 region is CASSLHRGTGELFF. The CDR3 coding sequence is TGTGCCAGCAGTTTGCACAGGGGGACCGGGGAGCTGTTTTTT.

This clone has more than one count but fewer than ten. The chain employs TRBV6-4 and TRBJ1-5; TRBD1 aligns across 7 bases. Trimming took 3 bases from V and 7 from J; bases not matched to a gene: 3. The V gene's germline CDR1 is MRHNA and CDR2 SNTAGT. The CDR3 runs 13 residues. CDR3 amino acids: CASSEEDRQPQHF. Written as DNA, the CDR3 is TGTGCCAGCAGTGAAGAGGACAGGCAGCCCCAGCATTTT.

The genes are TRBV27 and TRBJ1-5, with 9 bases that match TRBD1. Unmatched junction bases numbered 7, after V lost 4 bases and J lost 3 bases. Germline V CDR1 and CDR2: MNHEY, SMNVEV (reference sequence). The CDR3 has 16 residues. CDR3 DNA: TGTGCCAGCAGTTATACCGGGACAGGGTACAATCAGCCCCAGCATTTT. Its translation: CASSYTGTGYNQPQHF.

This sequence joins TRBV13 and TRBJ2-1; tentatively, D is TRBD1 (5 bases). Trimming removed 0 bases at V and 0 bases at J, with 6 bases between. The CDR3 totals 15 residues. CDR1 is PRHDT and CDR2 is FYEKMQ in the germline V gene (reference sequence). The CDR3 DNA is TGTGCCAGCAGCTTAGGCAGGGCCTCCTACAATGAGCAGTTCTTC. The encoded protein is CASSLGRASYNEQFF.

The chain couples TRBV2 to TRBJ2-1, with TRBD2 as a possible D gene (5 bases). This CDR3 has 16 residues. Germline loops: CDR1 SNHLY, CDR2 FYNNEI. V was trimmed by 3 bases and J by 3 bases, leaving 15 bases between them. In nucleotides, the CDR3 is TGTGCCAGCAGTGAGAGGGCCCTCGGGGACTACAATGAGCAGTTCTTC. As protein: CASSERALGDYNEQFF.

J is TRBJ2-2 and V is TRBV6-1; D may be TRBD1 (6 bases). The CDR3 has 17 residues. Trimming removed 3 bases at V and 4 bases at J, with 18 bases between. CDR1 and CDR2 (germline): MNHNS, SASEGT. The CDR3 spells CASSDRGTSLITGELFF. Here the CDR3 DNA reads TGTGCCAGCAGTGACAGGGGAACTAGTTTAATCACCGGGGAGCTGTTTTTT.

The gene calls are TRBV4-3 and TRBJ2-1; D gene uncertain. CDR3 length: 14 amino acids. The germline V gene encodes CDR1 LGHNA and CDR2 YSLEER. The germline V and J ends were trimmed by 1 base and 7 bases, with 11 bases remaining between them. The CDR3 region is CASSQALSPNEQFF. For the CDR3, the DNA is TGCGCCAGCAGCCAAGCTCTTTCCCCTAATGAGCAGTTCTTC.

CDR3 coding DNA: TGCAGCGTGGTCGGGGGGTTGTACACTGAAGCTTTCTTT. Amino acid sequence: CSVVGGLYTEAFF. The chain uses TRBV29-1 and TRBJ1-1; possibly TRBD1 for D (5 bases). The CDR3 is 13 residues long. V shed 6 bases and J shed 3 bases, with 14 bases lying between them. Germline V gene data show CDR1 as SQVTM and CDR2 as ANQGSEA.

The chain employs TRBV19 and TRBJ2-1; no reliable D call. This CDR3 has 15 residues. Germline values: CDR1 LNHDA, CDR2 SQIVND (reference sequence). Trimming left V 3 bases short and J 2 bases short, with 11 bases between. CDR3 loop: CASSISRAAYNEQFF. CDR3 in DNA: TGTGCCAGTAGTATTAGTCGAGCCGCCTACAATGAGCAGTTCTTC. Complete variable domain (other parts from reference TRBV19 and TRBJ2-1): DGGITQSPKYLFRKEGQNVTLSCEQNLNHDAMYWYRQDPGQGLRLIYYSQIVNDFQKGDIAEGYSVSREKKESFPLTVTSAQKNPTAFYLCASSISRAAYNEQFFGPGTRLTVL.

V gene TRBV7-9 combines with J gene TRBJ1-1; D is possibly TRBD1 (6 bases). The germline gives CDR1 SEHNR, CDR2 FQNEAQ (reference sequence). The ends were cut back, 8 bases at V and 0 bases at J, with 10 bases in the middle. The CDR3 loop spans 13 amino acids. The CDR3 DNA reads as TGTGCCAGCGGGGGACATCTGAACACTGAAGCTTTCTTT. This gives the protein CASGGHLNTEAFF.

The gene calls are TRBV6-5 and TRBJ2-7; the match to TRBD2 covers 11 bases. The CDR3 spans 15 residues. V shed 4 bases, J shed 1 base, and the junction held 3 bases outside the gene matches. Germline V gene data show CDR1 as MNHEY and CDR2 as SVGAGI. CDR3 DNA: TGTGCCAGCAGTTTGACTAGCGGGATTTCCTACGAGCAGTACTTC. Translated, it gives CASSLTSGISYEQYF.

The chain carries TRBV11-3 and TRBJ2-1, with 7 bases lining up with TRBD2. J was trimmed by 8 bases and V by 0 bases; bases with no gene match: 10. The CDR3 length is 16 residues. The germline CDR1 and CDR2 sequences are SGHNT and YENEEA. The CDR3 sequence: CASSLDAGIRGDEQFF. The CDR3 nucleotides read TGTGCCAGCAGCTTAGATGCCGGAATACGGGGGGATGAGCAGTTCTTC.

This clone was seen a single time. The V call is TRBV4-2, the J call TRBJ2-3; D ambiguous. V lost 4 bases to trimming and J lost 0 bases, with 5 bases between them. Germline loops: CDR1 LGHNA, CDR2 YNFKEQ. The CDR3 runs to 13 residues. CDR3 DNA: TGTGCCAGCAGCCCACAGAGCACAGATACGCAGTATTTT. Protein product: CASSPQSTDTQYF.

This chain links TRBV19 with TRBJ1-2; D is uncertain. CDR1 and CDR2 (germline): LNHDA, SQIVND (reference sequence). The CDR3 consists of 14 residues. The V gene lost 0 bases and the J gene lost 5 bases, with 10 bases spanning the gap. CDR3 DNA: TGTGCCAGTAGTATAGACTCGGAGAGTTATGGCTACACCTTC. This gives the protein CASSIDSESYGYTF.

The chain uses TRBV28 and TRBJ2-1, with a tentative D call TRBD2 (5 bases). Germline V CDR1 and CDR2: MDHEN, SYDVKM. V lost 6 bases and J lost 3, with 12 bases in between. The CDR3 has 14 residues. The chain's CDR3 is CASSRPGDYNEQFF. In DNA form, the CDR3 reads TGTGCCAGCAGCAGGCCCGGGGACTACAATGAGCAGTTCTTC. Filled out from reference TRBV28 and TRBJ2-1, the complete variable domain reads DVKVTQSSRYLVKRTGEKVFLECVQDMDHENMFWYRQDPGLGLRLIYFSYDVKMKEKGDIPEGYSVSREKKERFSLILESASTNQTSMYLCASSRPGDYNEQFFGPGTRLTVL.